These 30 T cell receptor beta chains share one sample of origin, sequenced in a study of cytomegalovirus exposure and HLA in healthy donors (dated by TCRdb to between 2016 and 2019). The receptor library was made with the immunoSEQ multiplex PCR assay. The multiplex PCR relied on a mix of 60 forward primers for TCR Vbeta segments and 13 reverse primers for TCR Jbeta segments. This immuneACCESS table, as held by TCRdb, lists in-frame sequences with V and J called but not all clones. Of the missing ones, under half trace to an unresolved V gene in checked studies; the others have no known cause. For this sample the table gives 150,000 to 200,000 clones, of which about 90% were detected only once. The ten largest make up around 0.21% of the sample. Sequencing was done on a sample of PBMCs. Receptors originate from a girl under three years old in good health and CMV-seronegative.

This clone was counted a single time. The chain recombines TRBV30 with TRBJ2-7, with 8 bases identical to TRBD2. V lost 0 bases to trimming and J lost 3 bases; unmatched junction nucleotides: 13. Per germline, CDR1 GTSNPN and CDR2 SVGIG (reference sequence). CDR3 size: 17 residues. CDR3 region: CAWSVNEGIAGFYEQYF. The DNA of the CDR3 is TGTGCCTGGAGTGTAAATGAAGGAATAGCGGGATTCTACGAGCAGTACTTC.

Only a few counts were recorded for this clone. V gene TRBV4-1 combines with J gene TRBJ2-2, with 14 bases that match TRBD2. Germline-derived CDR1 and CDR2 are MGHRA and YSYEKL. The CDR3 spans 18 residues. Trimming took 1 base from V and 4 from J; bases not matched to a gene: 5. The CDR3 reads CASSQGLAGGRVTGELFF. Written as DNA, the CDR3 is TGCGCCAGCAGCCAAGGACTAGCGGGAGGGCGAGTCACCGGGGAGCTGTTTTTT.

This clone was counted between two and nine times. This chain links TRBV29-1 with TRBJ1-3; 7 bases line up with TRBD1. Unmatched junction bases numbered 12, after V lost 6 bases and J lost 4 bases. Germline CDR1 is SQVTM and CDR2 is ANQGSEA. This CDR3 region has 15 residues. CDR3 region: CSVVRKGAEGNTIYF. The CDR3 bases are TGCAGCGTCGTCCGAAAGGGGGCTGAAGGAAACACCATATATTTT.

This clone was observed once. For the CDR3, the DNA is TGTGCCAGCAGCTTTATGCGGGGACGAGTTCAAGATACGCAGTATTTT. Its protein product is CASSFMRGRVQDTQYF. The chain recombines TRBV5-6 with TRBJ2-3; weak D call: TRBD2 (6 bases). Per germline, CDR1 SGHDT and CDR2 YYEEEE. CDR3 length: 16 amino acids. V lost 2 bases and J lost 5, with 18 bases in between.

V and J are TRBV7-6 and TRBJ1-3, with a tentative D call TRBD1 (5 bases). CDR3 length: 17 amino acids. Trimming removed 1 base at V and 0 bases at J, with 13 bases between. Germline V gene lookup returns CDR1 SGHVS and CDR2 FNYEAQ. CDR3 amino acids: CASSLDGGSSSGNTIYF. DNA of the CDR3: TGTGCCAGCAGCTTAGACGGGGGTTCCAGCTCTGGAAACACCATATATTTT.

The chain recombines TRBV7-3 with TRBJ2-3; D is possibly TRBD2 (6 bases). CDR3 length: 14 residues. V gave up 6 bases and J gave up 0 bases, with 10 bases separating them. Germline V gene lookup returns CDR1 SGHTA and CDR2 FQGTGA. In DNA form, the CDR3 reads TGTGCCAGCAGGATTAGCGGAAGCACAGATACGCAGTATTTT. It is translated as CASRISGSTDTQYF.

The V call is TRBV7-9, the J call TRBJ2-7, with 10 positions matching TRBD1. The CDR3 is made up of 16 amino acids. Germline V CDR1 and CDR2: SEHNR, FQNEAQ (reference sequence). V lost 4 bases, J lost 4 bases, and 10 bases stayed unmatched. CDR3 DNA: TGTGCCAGCAGCTCCCCCCTCCGGACAGGGGGGTACGAGCAGTACTTC. This codes for CASSSPLRTGGYEQYF.

V is TRBV12-5 and J is TRBJ2-1; D gene ambiguous. Germline values: CDR1 LGHNT, CDR2 FRNRAP. CDR3 size: 11 residues. V was trimmed by 5 bases and J by 10 bases, leaving 9 bases between them. CDR3 in amino acids: CASGPPGEQFF. Written as DNA, the CDR3 is TGTGCTAGTGGTCCCCCCGGGGAGCAGTTCTTC.

The J gene is TRBJ1-3, the V gene TRBV11-2; TRBD1 might be the D (5 bases). The germline V gene encodes CDR1 SGHAT and CDR2 FQNNGV. The V gene lost 1 base and the J gene lost 4 bases, with 11 bases spanning the gap. The CDR3 sequence is 15 residues long. CDR3 in amino acids: CASSLGRAGGNTIYF. The CDR3 DNA is TGTGCCAGCAGCTTAGGCCGGGCAGGGGGAAACACCATATATTTT.

The rearrangement uses TRBV27 and TRBJ2-1; D may be TRBD1 (6 bases). Deletions cut 0 bases from V and 8 bases from J, with 14 bases between. The CDR3 loop spans 15 amino acids. Germline loops: CDR1 MNHEY, CDR2 SMNVEV (reference sequence). CDR3 coding DNA: TGTGCCAGCAGTTTATCAGGCCAGGGGTTCTATGAGCAGTTCTTC. Translated, it gives CASSLSGQGFYEQFF.

This sequence joins TRBV15 and TRBJ2-3; D may be TRBD2 (6 bases). CDR1 is LNHNV, CDR2 YYDKDF, per germline (reference sequence). The V gene lost 1 base and the J gene lost 7 bases, with 21 bases spanning the gap. This CDR3 comprises 17 residues. For the CDR3, the DNA is TGTGCCACCAGCAGAGCGCTTGGGGGGTTTGGGGAAAATACGCAGTATTTT. Encoded protein: CATSRALGGFGENTQYF.

V usage is TRBV25-1 and J usage is TRBJ1-3; D is possibly TRBD1 (6 bases). Germline loops: CDR1 MGHDK, CDR2 SYGVNS. The CDR3 has 13 residues. Trimming pared 9 bases from V and 2 bases from J, leaving 11 bases between. The CDR3 DNA is TGTGCCAGGTTGACAGGACCTGGAAACACCATATATTTT. This sequence encodes CARLTGPGNTIYF. The full variable domain, in which reference TRBV25-1 and TRBJ1-3 provide the parts outside the CDR3, is EADIYQTPRYLVIGTGKKITLECSQTMGHDKMYWYQQDPGMELHLIHYSYGVNSTEKGDLSSESTVSRIRTEHFPLTLESARPSHTSQYLCARLTGPGNTIYFGEGSWLTVV.

The V call is TRBV30, the J call TRBJ1-3; D is undetermined. The CDR3 length is 14 residues. Per germline, CDR1 GTSNPN and CDR2 SVGIG (reference sequence). Between the trimmed V and J ends, which lost 0 bases and 1 base, there was a span of 7 bases. This CDR3 reads CAWSVSGSGNTIYF. The CDR3 DNA reads TGTGCCTGGAGTGTGTCCGGGTCTGGAAACACCATATATTTT.

The chain has TRBV29-1 and TRBJ2-3; D remains ambiguous. CDR1 SQVTM and CDR2 ANQGSEA come from the germline V gene. V lost 7 bases to trimming and J lost 0 bases, with 11 bases between them. The CDR3 is 13 amino acids. The CDR3 DNA sequence: TGCAGCGCCTCCGTCTCTAGCACAGATACGCAGTATTTT. Its translation is CSASVSSTDTQYF.

The J gene is TRBJ1-2, the V gene TRBV5-1; TRBD1 might be the D (6 bases). The germline CDR1 and CDR2 sequences are SGHRS and YFSETQ. The ends were cut back, 2 bases at V and 8 bases at J, with 13 bases in the middle. This CDR3 is 13 amino acids long. The CDR3 DNA reads as TGCGCCAGCAGCTTAGAAACAGGGCGGGGCTACACCTTC. Translation: CASSLETGRGYTF.

This rearrangement joins TRBV6-5 to TRBJ1-1; D gene unclear. Germline V gene lookup returns CDR1 MNHEY and CDR2 SVGAGI. The CDR3 is 10 residues long. V was pared by 8 bases and J by 11 bases, with 12 bases between. CDR3 sequence: CASLGVQAFF. In DNA form, the CDR3 reads TGTGCCAGCCTAGGAGTTCAGGCTTTCTTT.

This clone was detected once. The chain has TRBV25-1 and TRBJ2-7; 7 bases line up with TRBD1. The ends lost 3 bases at V and 5 bases at J; junction bases unmatched: 10. This CDR3 contains 15 residues. CDR1 MGHDK and CDR2 SYGVNS come from the germline V gene. The CDR3 protein is CASSETDRVGNEQYF. Written as DNA, the CDR3 is TGTGCCAGCAGTGAGACCGACAGGGTGGGGAACGAGCAGTACTTC.

The CDR3 DNA reads TGTGCCAGCATAGGGGCCTCGCCCTACGAGCAGTACTTC. Its translation: CASIGASPYEQYF. V and J are TRBV2 and TRBJ2-7, with D tentatively TRBD1 (5 bases). This CDR3 contains 13 residues. Trimming took 7 bases from V and 2 from J, leaving 12 bases between them. Germline CDR1 is SNHLY and CDR2 is FYNNEI.

This clone has only one observation. The rearrangement links TRBV6-5 to TRBJ2-3; TRBD2 agrees at 10 bases. Per the germline V gene, CDR1 is MNHEY and CDR2 is SVGAGI. This CDR3 spans 15 amino acids. V was pared by 1 base and J by 5 bases, with 3 bases of the junction left unmatched. CDR3 amino acids: CASSYLAGGVDTQYF. DNA for the CDR3: TGTGCCAGCAGTTACTTAGCGGGGGGCGTAGATACGCAGTATTTT.

This chain connects TRBV10-3 to TRBJ1-2; tentatively, D is TRBD1 (5 bases). With 0 bases removed from V and 7 bases from J, the gap between germline ends came to 15 bases. Germline V CDR1 and CDR2: ENHRY, SYGVKD. The CDR3 has 15 amino acids. The CDR3 DNA is TGTGCCATCAGTGAGTCGATAGTCAGGGCCACTGGCTACACCTTC. Translated, it gives CAISESIVRATGYTF.

The chain is built from TRBV9 and TRBJ1-1, with 8 bases lining up with TRBD1. The J segment lost 3 bases and the V segment lost 8 bases, leaving 6 bases of the junction unmatched. In germline, CDR1 is SGDLS, CDR2 YYNGEE. The CDR3 covers 13 residues. CDR3: CASRQGTDTEAFF. DNA for the CDR3: TGTGCCAGTAGACAGGGGACAGACACTGAAGCTTTCTTT.

The V gene is TRBV5-1, the J gene TRBJ2-5; 9 nucleotides agree with TRBD2. V dropped 4 bases and J dropped 5; count of bases not matched to a gene: 6. Germline V lookup: CDR1 SGHRS, CDR2 YFSETQ. This CDR3 comprises 14 residues. In DNA, the CDR3 is TGCGCCAGCAGCCCGGGGGGACTAGCTGAGACCCAGTACTTC. It is translated as CASSPGGLAETQYF.

There are a few counts of this clone. J is TRBJ2-1 and V is TRBV29-1, with TRBD2 identical over 15 bases. This CDR3 region has 14 residues. J lost 9 bases, V lost 6 bases, and 6 bases had no gene match. Germline V gene data show CDR1 as SQVTM and CDR2 as ANQGSEA. CDR3: CSVAGLAGGGEQFF. In DNA, the CDR3 is TGCAGCGTAGCGGGACTAGCGGGGGGTGGTGAGCAGTTCTTC.

The chain employs TRBV21-1 and TRBJ1-1; the tabulated D call, TRBD1, remains unverified against the DNA. TRBV21-1 is tagged as a pseudogene. This CDR3 is built from 21 residues. DNA for the CDR3: TGTGCCATCCTGAGACTTGGACAGGGGGCGACACAACCCCTCCCGAACACTGAAGCTTTCTTT. Its translation is CAILRLGQGATQPLPNTEAFF.

The chain joins TRBV19 to TRBJ2-3; 10 bases are a match to TRBD2. This CDR3 has 14 amino acids. Germline V CDR1 and CDR2: LNHDA, SQIVND (reference sequence). V was clipped by 2 bases and J by 6 bases; unmatched bases: 2. In nucleotides, the CDR3 is TGTGCCAGTAGTATAAGGACTAGCGGCGATACGCAGTATTTT. It translates to CASSIRTSGDTQYF.

V usage is TRBV5-4 and J usage is TRBJ1-1, with 7 bases aligning to TRBD1. V trimming: 4 bases; J trimming: 9 bases; junction bases outside the gene matches: 9. The CDR3 is made up of 13 amino acids. Germline loops: CDR1 SGHNT, CDR2 YYREEE (reference sequence). The CDR3 nucleotides are TGTGCCAGCAGCATCGGGACAGATCCCCAAGCTTTCTTT. It yields the protein CASSIGTDPQAFF.

The chain joins TRBV6-5 to TRBJ2-7, with D maybe TRBD2 (6 bases). The CDR3 covers 12 residues. Trimming pared 11 bases from V and 5 bases from J, leaving 16 bases between. The germline V gene has CDR1 MNHEY and CDR2 SVGAGI. In DNA form, the CDR3 reads TGTGCCGAGCGGGTCTTGGGGCACGAGCAGTACTTC. Protein: CAERVLGHEQYF.

V usage is TRBV14 and J usage is TRBJ1-2, with 7 bases fitting TRBD1. Germline V lookup: CDR1 SGHDN, CDR2 FVKESK. CDR3 length equals 13 residues. V lost 5 bases and J lost 6; bases outside the gene matches: 6. CDR3 loop: CASSFRTGDGYTF. The CDR3 DNA is TGTGCCAGCAGCTTCCGGACAGGAGATGGCTACACCTTC.

CDR3 sequence reads: CASSLGTSGGAREQFF. CDR3 nucleotide sequence: TGTGCCAGCAGCTTAGGGACTAGCGGGGGGGCTAGGGAGCAGTTCTTC. V usage is TRBV11-1 and J usage is TRBJ2-1; TRBD2 agrees at 15 bases. The V gene end was trimmed by 1 base and the J gene end by 10 bases; junction bases not matched to a gene: 5. Germline CDR1 is SGHAT and CDR2 is FQDESV (reference sequence). CDR3 length: 16 amino acids.

This sequence joins TRBV27 and TRBJ2-5; D remains unclear. The CDR3 runs 13 residues. Trimming left V 3 bases short and J 2 bases short, with 7 bases between. Germline-derived CDR1 and CDR2 are MNHEY and SMNVEV (reference sequence). The chain's CDR3 is CASSFSRQETQYF. CDR3 coding DNA: TGTGCCAGCAGTTTTAGTCGGCAAGAGACCCAGTACTTC.